This record covers a single T cell receptor beta chain. Its binding antigen is unknown. No base quality information exists; no much larger clone differs at one position. The data are from a study of Graves' ophthalmopathy and Graves' hyperthyroidism (dated by TCRdb to the late 2010s). A note on the overall study: Hyperthyroidism was defined as stable when no progression to ophthalmopathy occurred within 18 months of follow-up. After sampling, hyperthyroidism patients received methimazole starting at 30 mg daily, and ophthalmopathy patients received high-dose intravenous methylprednisolone. In several hyperthyroidism patients, the T-cell repertoire of thyroid tissue was compared with the T-cell repertoire of blood. To explore V-J signatures distinguishing ophthalmopathy from hyperthyroidism, a discovery set of 100 patients (more than 40 ophthalmopathy, roughly 56 stable hyperthyroidism) was enrolled. An independent validation cohort comprised some 18 hyperthyroidism patients and roughly 15 patients who later progressed from hyperthyroidism to ophthalmopathy. The study used TCR beta repertoire signatures to distinguish Graves' ophthalmopathy from Graves' hyperthyroidism and to predict progression to ophthalmopathy. In total, under 150 blood samples were TCR-sequenced: 40 to 45 ophthalmopathy, roughly 77 hyperthyroidism and approximately 17 hyperthyroidism-to-ophthalmopathy patients. The paper as a whole reports these results and caveats: In validation, the model predicted ophthalmopathy progression with 70.59% sensitivity and about 73% specificity; roughly eleven predicted patients were CT-confirmed with GO in a median of approximately 6.5 months. The 13-signature model separated ophthalmopathy from stable hyperthyroidism with over 85% sensitivity and approximately 83% specificity in cross-validation, and 80%/75% in the test set. No statistical method was used to set the sample size in advance, and the investigators knew which group each participant was assigned to. Among expanded thyroid clonotypes with frequency above 0.001, most also showed up in blood, which suggests that blood repertoires may reflect the thyroid immune response.

TCR beta CDR3 regions were amplified from RNA transcripts for repertoire sequencing. A first-round RT-PCR used HTBI primers with the Qiagen OneStep RT-PCR kit, followed by a second-round multiplex PCR, size selection and purification. Sequencing of the libraries was carried out on an Illumina HiSeq2000 in paired-end mode with 100 bp reads. In the authors' own workflow: Reads were processed with SOAPnuke, discarding reads with adapters, uncalled bases, mean Phred below 15, or no exact constant-primer or identifier match. COPE v1.2.5 was used to merge the high-quality paired reads. Clonotypes were defined as unique nucleotide sequences and were aligned to IMGT TRB V, D and J references using MiTCR v1.1. Analysis was restricted to V-J combinations with a frequency above 0.0001, which covered 99.2% of repertoires. For each V-J combination, a TCR clonal expansion and chaos score was defined as the ratio of F50 clonal expansion to chaos observed in the TCRdist matrix. Welch's t-statistics and random forest were used to narrow the features down to more than 10 V-J combinations, which were then fed into a naive Bayes classifier. The Morisita-Horn index was used to measure how similar the thyroid and blood repertoires were. TCRdb's own reprocessing of the public reads used fastp at Q25 and MiXCR and kept productive beta chains. Rows with one shared CDR3 protein collapse into an entry with the most common genes and DNA. Clone size and V and J calls follow TCRdb, not the original study. For this sample there are about 1.2 million distinct CDR3 sequences; about 38% appear just once. Around 10% of the sample is in the top ten clones.

Hyperthyroidism patients were newly diagnosed, were aged 18 to 65 years, and had a disease duration under 2 months. Patients with other autoimmune diseases, uncontrolled infections, pregnancy or lactation were excluded. Clinical symptoms, serum thyroxine, TRAb, thyroid ultrasound and orbital computed tomography were used for diagnosis. Trizol reagent was used to extract the total RNA, and its quality was then checked on an Agilent 2100 Bioanalyzer. Including the terminal cysteine and phenylalanine, the CDR3 comprises 17 residues. Kept here is only the CDR3 DNA, which spans 51 bases and is read in frame from base 1. For CDR1 and CDR2, the germline V gene (reference sequence) lists DFQATT and SNEGSKA. The germline V end is reduced by 6 bases and the J end by 5 bases; junction bases left unmatched: 18.

This clonotype was sampled from an adult man with Graves' hyperthyroidism. The chain is encoded by TRBV20-1 joined to TRBJ2-2; TRBD2 fits 7 bases in the junction. The sequenced material came from peripheral blood or thyroid tissue (not recorded which). The encoded CDR3 is CSANSLGAGVSTGELFF. The base sequence is TGCAGTGCAAATTCCCTAGGGGCGGGAGTATCTACCGGGGAGCTGTTTTTT.